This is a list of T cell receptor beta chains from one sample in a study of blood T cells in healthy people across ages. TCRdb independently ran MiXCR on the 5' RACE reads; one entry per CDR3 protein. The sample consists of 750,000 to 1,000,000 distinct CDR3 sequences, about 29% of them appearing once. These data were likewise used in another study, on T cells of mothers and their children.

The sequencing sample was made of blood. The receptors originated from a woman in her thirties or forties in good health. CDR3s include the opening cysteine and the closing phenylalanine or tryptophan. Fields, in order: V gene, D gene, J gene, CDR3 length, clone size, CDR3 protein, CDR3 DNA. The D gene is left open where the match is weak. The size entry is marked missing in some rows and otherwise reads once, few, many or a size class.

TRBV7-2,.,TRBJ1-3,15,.,CASSSSPGGGNTIYF,TGTGCCAGCAGCTCTAGTCCGGGGGGTGGAAACACCATATATTTT
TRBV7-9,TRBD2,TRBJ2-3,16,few,CASSLGIAGGTDTQYF,TGTGCCAGCAGCTTAGGTATAGCGGGGGGCACAGATACGCAGTATTTT
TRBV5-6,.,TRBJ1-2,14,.,CASSLRTSWGGYTF,TGTGCCAGCAGCTTGCGGACATCCTGGGGGGGCTACACCTTC
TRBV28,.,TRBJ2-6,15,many,CASSSTRGGANVLTF,TGTGCCAGCAGTTCCACGCGAGGCGGGGCCAACGTCCTGACTTTC
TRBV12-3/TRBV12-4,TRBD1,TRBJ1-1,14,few,CASRKTGGHGEAFF,TGTGCCAGCAGGAAGACAGGGGGTCATGGCGAAGCTTTCTTT
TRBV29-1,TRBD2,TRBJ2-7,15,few,CSVVLLAGVTYEQYF,TGCAGCGTTGTCCTTCTAGCGGGGGTAACCTACGAGCAGTACTTC
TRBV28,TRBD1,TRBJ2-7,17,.,CASSDWNRDRRRGEQYF,TGTGCCAGCAGCGACTGGAACCGGGACAGAAGGCGTGGCGAGCAGTACTTC
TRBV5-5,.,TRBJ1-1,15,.,CASSSVGAMNTEAFF,TGTGCCAGCAGCTCTGTGGGGGCTATGAACACTGAAGCTTTCTTT
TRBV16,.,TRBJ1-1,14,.,CASSQSAQNTEAFF,TGTGCCAGCAGCCAATCTGCACAGAACACTGAAGCTTTCTTT
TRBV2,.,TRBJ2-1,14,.,CASSGALLYNEQFF,TGTGCCAGCAGTGGAGCGCTTCTTTACAATGAGCAGTTCTTC
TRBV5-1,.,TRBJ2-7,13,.,CASSLLQAYEQYF,TGCGCCAGCAGCTTGCTCCAGGCCTACGAGCAGTACTTC
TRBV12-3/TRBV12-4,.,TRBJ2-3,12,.,CASRLAFDTQYF,TGTGCCAGCAGGCTAGCGTTCGATACGCAGTATTTT
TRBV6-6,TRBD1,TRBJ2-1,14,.,CAGGQGGRRDEQFF,TGTGCCGGCGGACAGGGTGGACGTAGGGATGAGCAGTTCTTC
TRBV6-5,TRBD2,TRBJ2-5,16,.,CASSSSGLARQETQYF,TGTGCCAGCAGTTCTTCCGGACTAGCGAGGCAAGAGACCCAGTACTTC
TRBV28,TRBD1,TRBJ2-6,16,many,CASSWGQGSGANVLTF,TGTGCCAGCAGTTGGGGACAGGGCTCTGGGGCCAACGTCCTGACTTTC
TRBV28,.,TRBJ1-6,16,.,CASRTARSAYNSPLHF,TGTGCCAGCAGGACAGCCCGATCGGCCTATAATTCACCCCTCCACTTT
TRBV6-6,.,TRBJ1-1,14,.,CASSSLDRSTEAFF,TGTGCCAGCAGTTCCTTAGACAGATCCACTGAAGCTTTCTTT
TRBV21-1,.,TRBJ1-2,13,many,CASMGTCVYGYTF,TGTGCCAGCATGGGGACGTGCGTCTATGGCTACACCTTC
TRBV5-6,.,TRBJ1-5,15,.,CASSLESKGNQPQHF,TGTGCCAGCAGCTTGGAGTCAAAAGGTAATCAGCCCCAGCATTTT
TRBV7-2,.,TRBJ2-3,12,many,CASSYPGDTQYF,TGTGCCAGCAGCTATCCGGGGGATACGCAGTATTTT
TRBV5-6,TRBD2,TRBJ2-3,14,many,CASSAGLRTDTQYF,TGTGCCAGCAGCGCGGGACTACGCACAGATACGCAGTATTTT
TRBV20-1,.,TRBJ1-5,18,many,CSAARTRAIDLPYQPQHF,TGCAGTGCTGCACGGACCAGGGCCATTGATTTGCCATATCAGCCCCAGCATTTT
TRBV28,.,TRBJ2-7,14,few,CASLKPSSSYEQYF,TGTGCCAGCTTAAAACCCAGTAGCTCCTACGAGCAGTACTTC
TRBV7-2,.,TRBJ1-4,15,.,CASSANRATNEKLFF,TGTGCCAGCAGCGCCAACAGGGCAACTAATGAAAAACTGTTTTTT
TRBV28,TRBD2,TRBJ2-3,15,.,CASNSGTTLGSTQYF,TGTGCCAGCAACTCCGGGACTACCCTAGGAAGTACGCAGTATTTT
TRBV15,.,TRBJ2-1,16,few,CATSRGRDLSYNEQFF,TGTGCCACCAGCAGAGGTCGAGACCTCTCCTACAATGAGCAGTTCTTC
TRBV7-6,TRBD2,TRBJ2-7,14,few,CASIPSGAPYEQYF,TGTGCCAGCATCCCAAGCGGGGCACCCTACGAGCAGTACTTC
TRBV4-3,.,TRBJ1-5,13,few,CASSQGDGGYQHF,TGCGCCAGCAGCCAAGGAGACGGCGGATACCAGCATTTT
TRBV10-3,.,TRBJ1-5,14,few,CAISESTRDQPQHF,TGTGCCATCAGTGAGTCGACTCGGGATCAGCCCCAGCATTTT
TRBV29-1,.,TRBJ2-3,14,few,CSVVRGVITDTQYF,TGCAGCGTTGTAAGGGGCGTGATCACAGATACGCAGTATTTT
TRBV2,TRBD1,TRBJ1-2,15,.,CASSESVGTGDGYTF,TGTGCCAGCAGTGAAAGTGTCGGGACAGGGGATGGCTACACCTTC
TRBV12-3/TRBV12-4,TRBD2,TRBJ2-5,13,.,CASGRGKQETQYF,TGTGCCAGCGGGCGGGGGAAACAAGAGACCCAGTACTTC
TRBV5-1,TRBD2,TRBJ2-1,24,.,CANSLAGPLTSGRVYKRSYNEQFF,TGCGCCAACAGCTTGGCCGGGCCGCTCACTAGCGGGAGGGTGTATAAACGCTCCTACAATGAGCAGTTCTTC
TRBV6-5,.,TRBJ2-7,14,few,CASSPGTAGYEQYF,TGTGCCAGCAGCCCAGGGACGGCCGGCTACGAGCAGTACTTC
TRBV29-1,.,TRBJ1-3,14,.,CSVEGGYSGNTIYF,TGCAGCGTTGAGGGGGGATACTCTGGAAACACCATATATTTT
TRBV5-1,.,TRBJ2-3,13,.,CASKEMSTDTQYF,TGCGCCAGCAAGGAGATGAGCACAGATACGCAGTATTTT
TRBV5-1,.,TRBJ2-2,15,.,CASSPSTKDTGELFF,TGCGCCAGCAGCCCCTCCACTAAAGACACCGGGGAGCTGTTTTTT
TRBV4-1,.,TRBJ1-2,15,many,CASSHPDRLFGGYTF,TGCGCCAGCAGCCACCCCGACAGGCTATTTGGTGGCTACACCTTC
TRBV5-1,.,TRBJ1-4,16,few,CASSLAGGDNNEKLFF,TGCGCCAGCAGCTTGGCAGGCGGAGATAATAATGAAAAACTGTTTTTT
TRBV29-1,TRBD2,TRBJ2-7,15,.,CSVEDGPGGRHEQYF,TGCAGCGTTGAAGATGGTCCGGGGGGGCGGCACGAGCAGTACTTC
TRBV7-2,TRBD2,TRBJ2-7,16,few,CASSPVAGGLSYEQYF,TGTGCCAGCAGCCCCGTAGCGGGGGGTCTTTCCTACGAGCAGTACTTC
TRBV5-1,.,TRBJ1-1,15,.,CASSQTRSMNTEAFF,TGCGCCAGCAGTCAGACTCGCAGCATGAACACTGAAGCTTTCTTT
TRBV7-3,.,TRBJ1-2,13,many,CASSSGDARGYTF,TGTGCCAGCAGCTCAGGGGACGCCCGAGGCTACACCTTC
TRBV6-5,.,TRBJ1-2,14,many,CASHRALGGYGYTF,TGTGCCAGCCACAGGGCGTTAGGGGGTTATGGCTACACCTTC
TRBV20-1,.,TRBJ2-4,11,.,CSADRDNQQYF,TGCAGTGCTGACCGGGACAATCAGCAGTACTTC